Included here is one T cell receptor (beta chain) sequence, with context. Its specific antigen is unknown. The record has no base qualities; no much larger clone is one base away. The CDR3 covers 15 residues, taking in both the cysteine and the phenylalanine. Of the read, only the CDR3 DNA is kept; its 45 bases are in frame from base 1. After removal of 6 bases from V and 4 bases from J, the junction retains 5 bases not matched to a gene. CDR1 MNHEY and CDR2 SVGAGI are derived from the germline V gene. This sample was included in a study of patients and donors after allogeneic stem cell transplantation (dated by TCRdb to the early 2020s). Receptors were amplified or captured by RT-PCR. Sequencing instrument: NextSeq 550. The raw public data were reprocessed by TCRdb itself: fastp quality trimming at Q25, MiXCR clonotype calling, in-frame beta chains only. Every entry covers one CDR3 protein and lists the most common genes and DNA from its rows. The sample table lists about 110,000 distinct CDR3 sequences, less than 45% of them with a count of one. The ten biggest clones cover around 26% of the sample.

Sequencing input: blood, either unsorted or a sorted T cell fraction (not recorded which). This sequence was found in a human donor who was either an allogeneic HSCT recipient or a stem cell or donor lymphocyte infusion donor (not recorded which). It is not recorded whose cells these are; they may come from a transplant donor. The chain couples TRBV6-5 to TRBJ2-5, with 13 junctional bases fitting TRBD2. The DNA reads TGTGCCAGCAGAGGACTAGCGGGGGATAGAGAGACCCAGTACTTC. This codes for CASRGLAGDRETQYF.